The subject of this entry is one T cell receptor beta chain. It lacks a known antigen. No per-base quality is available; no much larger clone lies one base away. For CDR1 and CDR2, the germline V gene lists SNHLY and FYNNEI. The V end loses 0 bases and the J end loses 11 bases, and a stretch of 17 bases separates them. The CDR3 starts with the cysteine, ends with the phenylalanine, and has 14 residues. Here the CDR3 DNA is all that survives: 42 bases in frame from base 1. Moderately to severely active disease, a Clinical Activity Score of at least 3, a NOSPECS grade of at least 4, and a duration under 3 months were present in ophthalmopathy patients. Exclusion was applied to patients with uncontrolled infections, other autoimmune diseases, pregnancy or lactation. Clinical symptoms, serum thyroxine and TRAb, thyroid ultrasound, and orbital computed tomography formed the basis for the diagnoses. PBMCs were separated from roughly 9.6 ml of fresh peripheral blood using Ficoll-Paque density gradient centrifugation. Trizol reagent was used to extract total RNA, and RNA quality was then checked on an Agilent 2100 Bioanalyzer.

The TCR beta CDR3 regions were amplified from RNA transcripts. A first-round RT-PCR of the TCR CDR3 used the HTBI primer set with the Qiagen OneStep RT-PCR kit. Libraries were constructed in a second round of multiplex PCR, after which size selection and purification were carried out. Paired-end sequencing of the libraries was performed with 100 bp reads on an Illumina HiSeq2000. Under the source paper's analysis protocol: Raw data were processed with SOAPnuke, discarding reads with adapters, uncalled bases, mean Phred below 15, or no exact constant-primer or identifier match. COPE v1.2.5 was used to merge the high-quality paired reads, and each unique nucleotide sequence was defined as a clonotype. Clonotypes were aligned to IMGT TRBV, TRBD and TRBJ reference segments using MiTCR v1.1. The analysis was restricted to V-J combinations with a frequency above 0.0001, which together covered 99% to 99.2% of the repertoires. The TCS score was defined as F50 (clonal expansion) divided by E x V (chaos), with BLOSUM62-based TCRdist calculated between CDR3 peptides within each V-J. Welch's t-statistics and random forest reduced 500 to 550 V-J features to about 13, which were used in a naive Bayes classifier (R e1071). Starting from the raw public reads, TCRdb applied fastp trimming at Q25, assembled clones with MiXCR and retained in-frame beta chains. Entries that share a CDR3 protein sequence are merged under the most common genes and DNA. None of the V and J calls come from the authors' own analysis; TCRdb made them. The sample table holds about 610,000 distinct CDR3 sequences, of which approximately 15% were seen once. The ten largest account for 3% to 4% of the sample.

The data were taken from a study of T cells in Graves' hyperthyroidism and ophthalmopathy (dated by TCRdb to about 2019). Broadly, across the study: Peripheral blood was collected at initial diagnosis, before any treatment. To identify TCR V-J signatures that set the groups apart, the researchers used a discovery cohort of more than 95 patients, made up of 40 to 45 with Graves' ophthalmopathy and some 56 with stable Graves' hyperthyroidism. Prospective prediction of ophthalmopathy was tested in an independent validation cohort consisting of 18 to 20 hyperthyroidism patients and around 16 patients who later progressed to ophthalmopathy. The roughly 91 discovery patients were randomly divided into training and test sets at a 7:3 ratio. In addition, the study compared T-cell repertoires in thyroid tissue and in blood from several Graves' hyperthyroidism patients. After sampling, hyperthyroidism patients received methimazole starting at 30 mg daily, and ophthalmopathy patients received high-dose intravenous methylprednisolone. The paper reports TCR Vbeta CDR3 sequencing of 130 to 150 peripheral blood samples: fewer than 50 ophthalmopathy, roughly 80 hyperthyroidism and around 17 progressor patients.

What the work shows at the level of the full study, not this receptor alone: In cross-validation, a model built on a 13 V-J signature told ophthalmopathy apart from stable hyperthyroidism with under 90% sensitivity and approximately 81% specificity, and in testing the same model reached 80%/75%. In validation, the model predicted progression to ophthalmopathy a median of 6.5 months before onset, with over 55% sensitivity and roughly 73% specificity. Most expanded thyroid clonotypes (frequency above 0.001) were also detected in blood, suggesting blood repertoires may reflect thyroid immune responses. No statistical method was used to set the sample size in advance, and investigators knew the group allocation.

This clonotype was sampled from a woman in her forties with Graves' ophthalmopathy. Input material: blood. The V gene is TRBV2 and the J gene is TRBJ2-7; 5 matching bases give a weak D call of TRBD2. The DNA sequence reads TGTGCCAGCAGTGAAGCGCTTCGGACTCCTATAGAGTACTTC. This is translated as CASSEALRTPIEYF.